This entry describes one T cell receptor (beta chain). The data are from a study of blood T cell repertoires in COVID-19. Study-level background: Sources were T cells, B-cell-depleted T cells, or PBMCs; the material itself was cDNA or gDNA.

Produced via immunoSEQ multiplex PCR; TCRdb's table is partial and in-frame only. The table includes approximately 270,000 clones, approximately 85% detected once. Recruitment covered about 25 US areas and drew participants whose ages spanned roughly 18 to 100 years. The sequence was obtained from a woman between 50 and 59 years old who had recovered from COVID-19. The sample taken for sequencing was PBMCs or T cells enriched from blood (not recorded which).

The CDR3 DNA reads as TGTGCCAGCAGCAACCAGGGGGCCACGAACACCGGGGAGCTGTTTTTT. Encoded protein: CASSNQGATNTGELFF. The chain employs TRBV7-9 and TRBJ2-2, with TRBD1 identical over 8 bases. The CDR3 is 16 residues long. Trimming at V came to 5 bases and at J to 0 bases, leaving 5 bases not matched to a gene. Germline CDR1 SEHNR, CDR2 FQNEAQ (reference sequence).